These T cell receptor beta chains were read from a single sample in a study of T cell responses to AZD1222 COVID-19 vaccine. Generated by immunoSEQ multiplex PCR, the TCRdb table keeps only in-frame clones and is missing some. This table has around 110,000 clones, more than 80% appearing once. Specimen: peripheral blood, collected on day 0 of AZD1222 vaccination. These receptors were collected from an adult in good health. CDR3s include the opening cysteine and the closing phenylalanine or tryptophan.

TRBV28 CASSLSLGHLNIQYF
TRBV19 CASSIEGQGYEQYF
TRBV29-1 CSVGRYNEQFF
TRBV27 CASSFDRGTHEQYF
TRBV27 CASSLPTEYF
TRBV9 CASSVHPSSYNSPLHF
TRBV27 CASSPLSGGKDEQYF
TRBV5-4 CASRKDRVGHEQYF
TRBV2 CASSYGGGKYEQYF
TRBV6-1 CASSAQVPPNTGELFF
TRBV5-1 CASSSNYGTEAFF
TRBV3-1/TRBV3-2 CASSPPQTEDTQYF
TRBV6-1 CASSAPSTGYTYEQYF
TRBV28 CASSPLGGVREKLFF
TRBV28 CASRQGTGQIYEQYF
TRBV27 CASSSGGNTGELFF
TRBV29-1 CSVRVSTDTQYF
TRBV4-1 CASSQGPGTGRREAFF
TRBV5-5 CASSLTRGRTEAFF
TRBV6-2/TRBV6-3 CASSSPGTGGEVSLFF
TRBV7-9 CASSLGSREQFF
TRBV2 CASSETGGVLQPQHF
TRBV18 CASSPSHLLGVGYTF
TRBV7-2 CASSVRGGSYNSPLHF
TRBV28 CASSSLRELDYNEQFF
TRBV9 CASSSARGYTF
TRBV28 CASKPGDPRDEQYF
TRBV5-4 CATPADGSYGYTF
TRBV6-1 CASSEAARELANTEAFF
TRBV7-2 CASSHPGQGYYGYTF
TRBV15 CATSRETDRAGFNQPQHF
TRBV28 CASSPPNRPSTDTQYF
TRBV10-3 CASGTGGSTEAFF
TRBV18 CASSRTGGDTYEQYF
TRBV14 CASSQDWRADTQYF
TRBV7-2 CASSPRQGTGTEAFF
TRBV6-2/TRBV6-3 CASSYAAGRGTLHF
TRBV5-1 CASSLAGSLGTVDADTEAFF
TRBV11-3 CASSLGGLAGYNEQFF
TRBV6-2/TRBV6-3 CASSYSSGVLTDTQYF